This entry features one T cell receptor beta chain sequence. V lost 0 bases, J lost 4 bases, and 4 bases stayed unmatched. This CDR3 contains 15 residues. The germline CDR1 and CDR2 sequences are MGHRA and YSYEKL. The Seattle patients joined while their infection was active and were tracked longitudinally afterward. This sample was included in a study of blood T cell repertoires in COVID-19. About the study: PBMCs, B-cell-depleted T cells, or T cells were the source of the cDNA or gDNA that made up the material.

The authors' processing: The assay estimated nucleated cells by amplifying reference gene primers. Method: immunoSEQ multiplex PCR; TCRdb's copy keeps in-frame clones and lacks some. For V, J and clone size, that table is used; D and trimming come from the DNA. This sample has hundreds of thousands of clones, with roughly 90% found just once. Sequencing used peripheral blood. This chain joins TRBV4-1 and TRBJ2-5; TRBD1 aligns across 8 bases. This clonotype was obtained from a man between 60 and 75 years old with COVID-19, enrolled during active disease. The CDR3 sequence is CASSQDGGTGETQYF. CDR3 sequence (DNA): TGCGCCAGCAGCCAAGATGGGGGGACAGGAGAGACCCAGTACTTC.